This entry describes one T cell receptor (beta chain). As yet, its antigen is unknown. Other DNA sequences within the sample encode an identical CDR3. Positively selected for CCR7, the CD45RO-negative cells used as naive CD8 cells excluded terminally differentiated effector memory CD45RA+ cells. Germline trimming cut 2 bases from V and 4 bases from J; bases unmatched to any gene: 3. In germline, CDR1 is MNHEY, CDR2 SMNVEV (reference sequence). The CDR3 spans 14 residues. Repertoires were generated with immunoSEQ multiplex PCR, while TCRdb's copy carries only in-frame clones and drops some. The table includes around 560,000 clones, about 95% detected once. This entry comes from a study of shared clonotypes between healthy human individuals. Study-level findings and limits: Sequencing depth was a factor that was expected to affect clonotype sharing among donors.

The specimen sequenced was naive CD8+ T cells sorted from blood. The sequence derives from a woman aged 25-40 years in good health. The chain recombines TRBV27 with TRBJ1-2, with 8 bases identical to TRBD1. CDR3 amino acids: CASSLQGAGYGYTF. The CDR3 DNA is TGTGCCAGCAGTTTACAGGGGGCCGGCTATGGCTACACCTTC.